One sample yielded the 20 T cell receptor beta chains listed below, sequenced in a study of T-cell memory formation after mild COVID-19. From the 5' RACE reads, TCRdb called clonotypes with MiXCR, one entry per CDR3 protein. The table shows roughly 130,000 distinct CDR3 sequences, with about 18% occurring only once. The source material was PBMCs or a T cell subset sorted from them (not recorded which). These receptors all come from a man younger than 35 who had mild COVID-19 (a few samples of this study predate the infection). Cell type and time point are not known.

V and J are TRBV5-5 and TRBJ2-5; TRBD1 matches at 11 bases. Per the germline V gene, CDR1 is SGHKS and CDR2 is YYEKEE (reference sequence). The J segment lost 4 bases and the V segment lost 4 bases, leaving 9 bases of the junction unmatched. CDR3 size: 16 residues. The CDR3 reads CASSPRTGGKGETQYF. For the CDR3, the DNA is TGTGCCAGCAGCCCTAGGACAGGGGGCAAGGGAGAGACCCAGTACTTC.

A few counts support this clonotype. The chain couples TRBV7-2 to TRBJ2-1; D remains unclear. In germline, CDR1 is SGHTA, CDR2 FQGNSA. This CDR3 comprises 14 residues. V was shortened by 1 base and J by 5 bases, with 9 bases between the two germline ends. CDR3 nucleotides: TGTGCCAGCAGCTTAGAATTCAGCCACAATGAGCAGTTCTTC. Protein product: CASSLEFSHNEQFF.

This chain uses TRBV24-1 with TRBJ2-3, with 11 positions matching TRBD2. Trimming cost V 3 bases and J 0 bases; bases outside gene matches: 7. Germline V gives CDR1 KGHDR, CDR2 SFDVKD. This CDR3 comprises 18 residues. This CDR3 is CATSDRASGGLSTDTQYF. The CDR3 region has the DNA TGTGCCACCAGTGATAGGGCTAGCGGGGGGCTCAGCACAGATACGCAGTATTTT.

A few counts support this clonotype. The CDR3 DNA reads as TGCGCCAGCACCGATCCGGGACTGCCATACGAGCAGTACGTC. This sequence encodes CASTDPGLPYEQYV. The chain links TRBV10-1 to TRBJ2-7; TRBD2 might be the D (6 bases). V was pared by 7 bases and J by 4 bases, with 17 bases between. The CDR3 totals 14 residues. Germline values: CDR1 WNHNN, CDR2 SYGVQD (reference sequence).

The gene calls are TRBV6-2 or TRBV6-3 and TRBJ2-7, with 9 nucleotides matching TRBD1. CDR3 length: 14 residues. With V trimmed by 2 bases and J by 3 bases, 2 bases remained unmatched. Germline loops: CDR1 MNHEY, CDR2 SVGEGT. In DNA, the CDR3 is TGTGCCAGCAGTTACGCGGACAGGGGCTACGAGCAGTACGTC. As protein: CASSYADRGYEQYV.

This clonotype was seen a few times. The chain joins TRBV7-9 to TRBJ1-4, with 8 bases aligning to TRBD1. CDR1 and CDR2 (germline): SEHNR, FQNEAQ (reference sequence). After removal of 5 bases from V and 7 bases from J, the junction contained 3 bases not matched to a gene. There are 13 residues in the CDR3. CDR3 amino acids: CASSTQGGEKLFF. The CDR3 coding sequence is TGTGCCAGCAGCACACAGGGGGGTGAAAAACTGTTTTTT.

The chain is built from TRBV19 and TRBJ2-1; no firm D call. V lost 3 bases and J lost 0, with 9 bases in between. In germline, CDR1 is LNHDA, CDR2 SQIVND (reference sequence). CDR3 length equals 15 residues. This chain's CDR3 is CASSIRWSSYNEQFF. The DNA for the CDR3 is TGTGCCAGTAGTATCCGGTGGAGCTCCTACAATGAGCAGTTCTTC.

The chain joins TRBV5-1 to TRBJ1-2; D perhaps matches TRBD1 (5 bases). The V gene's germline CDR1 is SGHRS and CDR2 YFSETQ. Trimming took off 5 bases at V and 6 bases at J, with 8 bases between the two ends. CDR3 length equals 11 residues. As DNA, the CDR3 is TGCGCCAGCAGGGACATTGATGGCTACACCTTC. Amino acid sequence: CASRDIDGYTF.

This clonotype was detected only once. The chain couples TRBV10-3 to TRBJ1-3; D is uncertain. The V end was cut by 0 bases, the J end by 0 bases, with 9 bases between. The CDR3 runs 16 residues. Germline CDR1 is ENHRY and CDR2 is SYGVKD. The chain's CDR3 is CAISESIKSSGNTIYF. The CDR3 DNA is TGTGCCATCAGTGAGTCAATCAAAAGCTCTGGAAACACCATATATTTT.

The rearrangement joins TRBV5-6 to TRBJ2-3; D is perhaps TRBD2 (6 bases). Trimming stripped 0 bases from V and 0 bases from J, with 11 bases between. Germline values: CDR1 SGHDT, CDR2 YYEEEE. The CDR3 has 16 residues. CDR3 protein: CASSLGAGMSTDTQYF. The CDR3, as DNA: TGTGCCAGCAGCTTGGGGGCGGGGATGAGCACAGATACGCAGTATTTT.

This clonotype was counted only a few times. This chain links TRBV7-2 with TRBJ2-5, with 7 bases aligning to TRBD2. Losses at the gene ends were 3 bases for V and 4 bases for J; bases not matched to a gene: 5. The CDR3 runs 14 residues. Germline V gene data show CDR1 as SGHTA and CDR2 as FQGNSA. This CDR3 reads CASSFWSGGETQYF. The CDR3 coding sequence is TGTGCCAGCAGCTTTTGGTCGGGGGGAGAGACCCAGTACTTC. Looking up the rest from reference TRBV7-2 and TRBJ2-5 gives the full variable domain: GAGVSQSPSNKVTEKGKDVELRCDPISGHTALYWYRQSLGQGLEFLIYFQGNSAPDKSGLPSDRFSAERTGGSVSTLTIQRTQQEDSAVYLCASSFWSGGETQYFGPGTRLLVL.

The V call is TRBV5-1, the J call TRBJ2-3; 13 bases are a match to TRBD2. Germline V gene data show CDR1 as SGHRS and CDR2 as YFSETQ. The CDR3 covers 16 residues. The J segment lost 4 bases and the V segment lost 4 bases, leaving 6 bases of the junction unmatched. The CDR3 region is CASSILAGGLPDTQYF. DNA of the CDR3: TGCGCCAGCAGCATACTAGCGGGGGGGTTGCCAGATACGCAGTATTTT.

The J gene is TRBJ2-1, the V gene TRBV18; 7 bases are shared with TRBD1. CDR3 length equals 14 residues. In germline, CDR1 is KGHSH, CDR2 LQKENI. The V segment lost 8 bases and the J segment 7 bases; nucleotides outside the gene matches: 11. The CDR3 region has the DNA TGTGCCAGCCTATTGCTGACAGGGCTGAATGAGCAGTTCTTC. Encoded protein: CASLLLTGLNEQFF.

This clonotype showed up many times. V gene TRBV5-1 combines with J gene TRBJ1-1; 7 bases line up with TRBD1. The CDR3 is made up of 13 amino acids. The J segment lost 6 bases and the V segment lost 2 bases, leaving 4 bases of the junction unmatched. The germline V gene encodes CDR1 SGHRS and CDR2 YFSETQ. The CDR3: CASSLEGAPEAFF. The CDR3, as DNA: TGCGCCAGCAGCTTAGAGGGGGCCCCTGAAGCTTTCTTT.

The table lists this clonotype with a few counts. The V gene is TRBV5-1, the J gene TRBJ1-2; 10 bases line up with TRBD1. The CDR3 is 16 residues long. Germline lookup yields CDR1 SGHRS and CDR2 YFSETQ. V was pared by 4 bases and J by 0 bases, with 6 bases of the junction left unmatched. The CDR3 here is CASSLWTGGSNYGYTF. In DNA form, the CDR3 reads TGCGCCAGCAGCCTCTGGACAGGGGGGTCTAACTATGGCTACACCTTC.

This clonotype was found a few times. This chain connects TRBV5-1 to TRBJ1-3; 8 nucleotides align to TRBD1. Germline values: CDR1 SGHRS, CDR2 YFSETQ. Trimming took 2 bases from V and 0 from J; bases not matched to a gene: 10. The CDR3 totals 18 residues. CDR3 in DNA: TGCGCCAGCAGCTTCGTCCCGGGACAGGATTTCTCTGGAAACACCATATATTTT. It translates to CASSFVPGQDFSGNTIYF.

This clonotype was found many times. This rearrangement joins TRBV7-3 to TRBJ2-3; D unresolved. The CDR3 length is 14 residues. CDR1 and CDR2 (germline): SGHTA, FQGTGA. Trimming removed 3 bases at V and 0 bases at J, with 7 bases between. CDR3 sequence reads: CASSFGLSTDTQYF. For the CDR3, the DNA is TGTGCCAGCAGCTTCGGGCTTAGCACAGATACGCAGTATTTT. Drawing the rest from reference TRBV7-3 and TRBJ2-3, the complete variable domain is GAGVSQTPSNKVTEKGKYVELRCDPISGHTALYWYRQSLGQGPEFLIYFQGTGAADDSGLPNDRFFAVRPEGSVSTLKIQRTERGDSAVYLCASSFGLSTDTQYFGPGTRLTVL.

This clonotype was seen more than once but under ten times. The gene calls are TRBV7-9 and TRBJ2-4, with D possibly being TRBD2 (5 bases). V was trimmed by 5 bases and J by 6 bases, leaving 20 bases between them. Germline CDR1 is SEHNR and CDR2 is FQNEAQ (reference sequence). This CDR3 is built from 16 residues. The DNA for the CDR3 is TGTGCCAGCAGCCTAACTCTGGGGAGCACGTTAAACATTCAGTACTTC. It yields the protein CASSLTLGSTLNIQYF.

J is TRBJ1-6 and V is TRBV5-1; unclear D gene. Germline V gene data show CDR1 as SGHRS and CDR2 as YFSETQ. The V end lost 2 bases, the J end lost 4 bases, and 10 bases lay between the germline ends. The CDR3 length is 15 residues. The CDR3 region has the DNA TGCGCCAGCAGCTTACCACTTGATTATAATTCACCCCTCCACTTT. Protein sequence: CASSLPLDYNSPLHF.

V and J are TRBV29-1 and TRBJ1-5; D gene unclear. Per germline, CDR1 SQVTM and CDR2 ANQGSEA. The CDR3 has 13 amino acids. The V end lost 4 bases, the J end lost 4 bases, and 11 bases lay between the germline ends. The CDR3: CSVVEGRNQPQHF. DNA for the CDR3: TGCAGCGTTGTGGAGGGAAGAAATCAGCCCCAGCATTTT.